Below, 18 T cell receptor beta chains from the same sample are listed, as sequenced in a study of beta chain features in type 1 diabetes. cDNA synthesis used the whole RNA isolate, giving expressed TCRB sequences. Using immunoSEQ multiplex PCR, the repertoire was profiled, and TCRdb retains in-frame clones only, with some absent. In the table there are about 270,000 clones, 13% to 15% of which are singletons. The sequencing sample was made of naive CD4+ T cells from blood. These receptors all come from a woman aged 40 to 50 in good health.

This chain uses TRBV5-4 with TRBJ2-5; 11 nucleotides line up with TRBD2. Trimming removed 0 bases from V and 3 bases from J; junction bases left unmatched: 4. Germline V gene sequence: CDR1 SGHNT, CDR2 YYREEE (reference sequence). The length of the CDR3 is 16 residues. The CDR3 sequence: CASSLVSGGAKETQYF. The CDR3 DNA reads TGTGCCAGCAGCTTGGTTAGCGGGGGGGCAAAAGAGACCCAGTACTTC.

The chain couples TRBV4-3 to TRBJ2-4; TRBD2 aligns across 8 bases. The germline V gene has CDR1 LGHNA and CDR2 YSLEER. J gave up 1 base and V 0 bases, and 11 bases lay outside the gene matches. The CDR3 has 19 residues. The CDR3 DNA sequence: TGCGCCAGCAGCCAAGATCCCCTGGCGGGGGGCACCGCCAAAAACATTCAGTACTTC. It specifies CASSQDPLAGGTAKNIQYF.

This clone was seen a handful of times. This sequence joins TRBV6-5 and TRBJ2-2, with D perhaps TRBD1 (6 bases). The germline V and J ends were trimmed by 7 bases and 6 bases, with 12 bases remaining between them. This CDR3 spans 13 amino acids. Germline assignment: CDR1 MNHEY and CDR2 SVGAGI. DNA for the CDR3: TGTGCCAGCAAGTCAGGGGTGGCCGGGGAGCTGTTTTTT. This encodes CASKSGVAGELFF.

This clone was detected only a few times. The chain couples TRBV11-2 to TRBJ2-3; D is unclear. Germline lookup yields CDR1 SGHAT and CDR2 FQNNGV. Trimming left V 5 bases short and J 3 bases short, with 6 bases between. CDR3 length: 12 amino acids. CDR3 region: CASSRETDTQYF. CDR3 sequence (DNA): TGTGCCAGCAGCCGAGAGACAGATACGCAGTATTTT.

This clone was seen more than once but under ten times. The gene calls are TRBV5-1 and TRBJ1-5; unclear D gene. This CDR3 region has 14 residues. Trimming pared 2 bases from V and 6 bases from J, leaving 12 bases between. Per germline, CDR1 SGHRS and CDR2 YFSETQ. The CDR3 DNA reads as TGCGCCAGCAGCTTCGGAGAGGATGGTCAGCCCCAGCATTTT. As protein: CASSFGEDGQPQHF.

The V and J genes are TRBV6-5 and TRBJ1-2; no definite D call. This CDR3 comprises 14 residues. CDR1 MNHEY and CDR2 SVGAGI come from the germline V gene. Trimming stripped 0 bases from V and 8 bases from J, with 13 bases between. The CDR3 spells CASSYSPEVKGYTF. In DNA form, the CDR3 reads TGTGCCAGCAGTTACTCTCCGGAGGTGAAAGGCTACACCTTC.

There are a few counts of this clone. V gene TRBV18 combines with J gene TRBJ1-1, with 7 bases fitting TRBD1. Germline V gene lookup returns CDR1 KGHSH and CDR2 LQKENI. The CDR3 consists of 14 residues. V gave up 4 bases and J gave up 1 base; unmatched junction bases: 3. CDR3 loop: CASSRTGPNTEAFF. CDR3 DNA sequence: TGTGCCAGCTCACGGACAGGACCGAACACTGAAGCTTTCTTT.

The genes are TRBV10-2 and TRBJ2-1; 7 positions match TRBD1. The CDR3 is 14 amino acids. The germline V gene has CDR1 WSHSY and CDR2 SAAADI. The V segment lost 6 bases and the J segment 2 bases; nucleotides outside the gene matches: 4. Here the CDR3 reads CASSDRVPYNEQFF. CDR3 bases: TGCGCCAGCAGCGACAGGGTCCCCTACAATGAGCAGTTCTTC.

This chain links TRBV2 with TRBJ1-6; D perhaps matches TRBD1 (5 bases). Germline V CDR1 and CDR2: SNHLY, FYNNEI. The CDR3 runs to 12 residues. The ends were cut back, 7 bases at V and 6 bases at J, with 7 bases in the middle. The CDR3: CASMDTNSPLHF. DNA for the CDR3: TGTGCCAGCATGGACACTAATTCACCCCTCCACTTT.

This clone is a singleton in its sample. CDR3 loop: CASSLQQGASGNTIYF. The DNA of the CDR3 is TGTGCCAGCAGCTTACAACAGGGGGCCTCTGGAAACACCATATATTTT. The chain employs TRBV5-5 and TRBJ1-3, with TRBD1 identical over 9 bases. The CDR3 runs to 16 residues. From germline, CDR1 is SGHKS and CDR2 YYEKEE (reference sequence). The J segment lost 0 bases and the V segment lost 2 bases, leaving 3 bases of the junction unmatched.

The chain uses TRBV19 and TRBJ2-2; possibly TRBD2 for D (5 bases). This CDR3 has 14 residues. The V gene lost 6 bases and the J gene lost 4 bases, with 12 bases spanning the gap. The germline V gene has CDR1 LNHDA and CDR2 SQIVND (reference sequence). The CDR3 here is CASRLAGSTGELFF. The CDR3 nucleotides are TGTGCCAGTAGATTAGCTGGGAGCACCGGGGAGCTGTTTTTT. Full variable domain (outside the CDR3, taken from reference TRBV19 and TRBJ2-2): DGGITQSPKYLFRKEGQNVTLSCEQNLNHDAMYWYRQDPGQGLRLIYYSQIVNDFQKGDIAEGYSVSREKKESFPLTVTSAQKNPTAFYLCASRLAGSTGELFFGEGSRLTVL.

A few counts support this clone. The chain is built from TRBV5-6 and TRBJ2-5; TRBD2 might be the D (5 bases). CDR3 size: 14 residues. Trimming removed 0 bases from V and 4 bases from J, with 10 bases in between. Germline CDR1 is SGHDT and CDR2 is YYEEEE. The CDR3 here is CASSLGLSGETQYF. In DNA form, the CDR3 reads TGTGCCAGCAGCTTGGGACTATCCGGAGAGACCCAGTACTTC.

The chain links TRBV5-1 to TRBJ2-5, with 8 bases matching TRBD1. This CDR3 region has 16 residues. Trimming removed 4 bases from V and 5 bases from J; junction bases left unmatched: 13. Germline V gene lookup returns CDR1 SGHRS and CDR2 YFSETQ. The CDR3 nucleotides are TGCGCCAGCAGCCCAAAAGGACAGGGTGTTTACGAGACCCAGTACTTC. It specifies CASSPKGQGVYETQYF.

CDR3 amino acids: CASSLRLTGQNTGELFF. The CDR3 DNA sequence: TGCGCCAGCAGCCTGAGATTGACGGGACAGAACACCGGGGAGCTGTTTTTT. The rearrangement joins TRBV5-1 to TRBJ2-2; D may be TRBD1 (6 bases). Trimming stripped 4 bases from V and 1 base from J, with 17 bases between. Germline CDR1 reads SGHRS; CDR2 reads YFSETQ. This CDR3 has 17 amino acids.

This sequence joins TRBV5-1 and TRBJ2-3, with D possibly matching TRBD2 (6 bases). Germline V gives CDR1 SGHRS, CDR2 YFSETQ. V was trimmed by 7 bases and J by 3 bases, leaving 12 bases between them. CDR3 length: 13 amino acids. CDR3 nucleotide sequence: TGCGCCAGCGGACGTCTAGCGACAGATACGCAGTATTTT. Its translation: CASGRLATDTQYF. Filled out from reference TRBV5-1 and TRBJ2-3, the complete variable domain reads KAGVTQTPRYLIKTRGQQVTLSCSPISGHRSVSWYQQTPGQGLQFLFEYFSETQRNKGNFPGRFSGRQFSNSRSEMNVSTLELGDSALYLCASGRLATDTQYFGPGTRLTVL.

The J gene is TRBJ2-7, the V gene TRBV6-5, with 10 bases matching TRBD1. Germline V CDR1 and CDR2: MNHEY, SVGAGI. V dropped 4 bases and J dropped 6; count of bases not matched to a gene: 6. The CDR3 covers 14 residues. CDR3: CASSSGQGLLEQYF. In DNA, the CDR3 is TGTGCCAGCAGTTCGGGACAGGGGCTTCTCGAGCAGTACTTC.

The chain employs TRBV7-9 and TRBJ2-1; TRBD1 matches 10 bases. The germline V gene encodes CDR1 SEHNR and CDR2 FQNEAQ (reference sequence). V lost 6 bases to trimming and J lost 6 bases; unmatched junction nucleotides: 8. This CDR3 has 15 residues. The CDR3 is CASSSDRGSINEQFF. The CDR3, as DNA: TGTGCCAGCAGTTCGGACAGGGGGAGTATCAATGAGCAGTTCTTC.

This chain uses TRBV21-1 with TRBJ1-6. TRBV21-1 is reported as a pseudogene. There are 17 residues in the CDR3. As DNA, the CDR3 is TGTGCCAGCAGCGTAGAGGCTCCCGGTTTCCTAGACTCACCCCTCCACTTT. It encodes CASSVEAPGFLDSPLHF.